These 2 T cell receptor beta chains originate from one sample sequenced in a study. Cells sorted as Tregs were CD4+, CD25+ and CD127-/low. TCRdb passed the 5' RACE reads through MiXCR, listing each CDR3 protein once. This sample has about 55,000 distinct CDR3 sequences, with 20% to 25% found just once. Sequenced: tumor-infiltrating Tregs sorted from the breast tumor. Receptors were obtained from a female donor with breast cancer.

The rearrangement uses TRBV25-1 and TRBJ2-1; D is undetermined. Deletions cut 3 bases from V and 8 bases from J, with 17 bases between. This CDR3 comprises 15 residues. CDR1 is MGHDK, CDR2 SYGVNS, per germline. This chain's CDR3 is CASSDSWLVTDEQFF. CDR3 DNA sequence: TGTGCCAGCAGTGATTCGTGGCTAGTAACCGATGAGCAGTTCTTC. The whole variable domain, filled in from reference TRBV25-1 and TRBJ2-1, reads EADIYQTPRYLVIGTGKKITLECSQTMGHDKMYWYQQDPGMELHLIHYSYGVNSTEKGDLSSESTVSRIRTEHFPLTLESARPSHTSQYLCASSDSWLVTDEQFFGPGTRLTVL.

This rearrangement joins TRBV28 to TRBJ1-5, with a possible D match to TRBD1 (6 bases). The CDR3 loop spans 15 amino acids. Germline V gene lookup returns CDR1 MDHEN and CDR2 SYDVKM. V was trimmed by 4 bases and J by 4 bases, leaving 14 bases between them. The CDR3 spells CASSSNTGSNQPQHF. The CDR3 DNA reads as TGTGCCAGCAGTTCAAACACAGGGTCGAATCAGCCCCAGCATTTT. The whole variable domain, remainder taken from reference TRBV28 and TRBJ1-5, is DVKVTQSSRYLVKRTGEKVFLECVQDMDHENMFWYRQDPGLGLRLIYFSYDVKMKEKGDIPEGYSVSREKKERFSLILESASTNQTSMYLCASSSNTGSNQPQHFGDGTRLSIL.